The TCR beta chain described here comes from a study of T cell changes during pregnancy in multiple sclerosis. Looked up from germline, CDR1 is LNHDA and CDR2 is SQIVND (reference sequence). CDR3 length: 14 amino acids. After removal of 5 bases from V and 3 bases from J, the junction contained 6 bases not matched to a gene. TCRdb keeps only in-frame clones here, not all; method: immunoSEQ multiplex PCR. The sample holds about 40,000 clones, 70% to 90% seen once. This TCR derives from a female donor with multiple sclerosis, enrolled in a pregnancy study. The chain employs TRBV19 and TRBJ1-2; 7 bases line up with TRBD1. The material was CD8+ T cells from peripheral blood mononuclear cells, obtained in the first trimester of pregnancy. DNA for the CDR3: TGTGCCAGTAGTGAAGGGGGCGCCGACTATGGCTACACCTTC. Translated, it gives CASSEGGADYGYTF.